The clone carrying this T cell receptor beta chain was seen repeatedly, ten times or more. Uncontrolled infections, pregnancy, lactation or other autoimmune diseases led to patient exclusion. The CDR3 extends over 13 amino acids. The germline V gene encodes CDR1 SEHNR and CDR2 FQNEAQ (reference sequence). V was cut by 5 bases and J by 7 bases, with 15 bases left in between. Scientists amplified the TCR beta CDR3 regions from RNA transcripts. A first-round RT-PCR used HTBI primers, followed by a second-round multiplex PCR. From the multiplex PCR reads, TCRdb called clonotypes with MiXCR, one entry per CDR3 protein. Of approximately 700,000 distinct CDR3 sequences in the sample, just over 40% were seen once. These data belong to a study of Graves' ophthalmopathy and Graves' hyperthyroidism.

The source of this sequence is an adult man with Graves' ophthalmopathy. The chain is built from TRBV7-9 and TRBJ2-7; D might be TRBD2 (6 bases). Sequencing used peripheral blood. In nucleotides, the CDR3 is TGTGCCAGCAGCCGGGGACTCCCCGGGGAGCAGTACTTC. Amino acids: CASSRGLPGEQYF.